This passage covers 21 T cell receptor beta chains from one sample sequenced in a study of neurological immune-mediated disorders. TCRdb recomputed calls from the 5' RACE reads with MiXCR, one row per CDR3 protein. The sample yields 49,000 or so distinct CDR3 sequences, 16% seen once. Sequenced: PBMCs. The origin of the receptors is a man aged 55 to 70 in good health.

CDR3 in amino acids: CSASSGTVVHEQFF. CDR3 bases: TGCAGTGCTAGTTCCGGGACCGTGGTGCATGAGCAGTTCTTC. J is TRBJ2-1 and V is TRBV20-1; D possibly uses TRBD1 or TRBD2 (5 bases each). Germline V gene lookup returns CDR1 DFQATT and CDR2 SNEGSKA (reference sequence). There are 14 residues in the CDR3. Trimming left V 3 bases short and J 8 bases short, with 17 bases between.

The rearrangement uses TRBV12-3 or TRBV12-4 and TRBJ2-6, with D perhaps matching TRBD1 (6 bases). Trimming removed 5 bases from V and 14 bases from J, with 22 bases in between. CDR3 length: 15 amino acids. As DNA, the CDR3 is TGTGCCAGCAGTCGCAGGGGATCTGGGGCAAACTTCCTGACTTTC. This translates into CASSRRGSGANFLTF.

This clonotype was recorded at least ten times. The chain combines TRBV7-8 with TRBJ1-4; D uncertain. Trimming removed 5 bases at V and 10 bases at J, with 23 bases between. Germline CDR1 is SGHVS and CDR2 is FQNEAQ. This CDR3 contains 16 residues. The DNA for the CDR3 is TGTGCCAGCAGCCCAAGTCCCAGTTCACACGCTGGAAAACTGTTTTTT. Translation gives CASSPSPSSHAGKLFF.

Many counts were recorded for this clonotype. V usage is TRBV27 and J usage is TRBJ1-6; D possibly corresponds to TRBD1 (5 bases). The CDR3 extends over 14 amino acids. V gave up 7 bases and J gave up 0 bases, with 7 bases separating them. Germline V lookup: CDR1 MNHEY, CDR2 SMNVEV (reference sequence). The chain's CDR3 is CASTGHSYNSPLHF. CDR3 nucleotide sequence: TGTGCCAGCACAGGGCACTCCTATAATTCACCCCTCCACTTT.

This clonotype was detected ten times or more. This chain uses TRBV5-1 with TRBJ2-7; D gene ambiguous. The CDR3 totals 13 residues. V dropped 0 bases and J dropped 5 bases, with 9 bases sitting between them. Germline V CDR1 and CDR2: SGHRS, YFSETQ. The CDR3 region has the DNA TGCGCCAGCAGCTTGGTAGGGCGAGACGAGCAGTACTTC. Amino acids: CASSLVGRDEQYF.

This clonotype is medium-sized (0.01 to 0.1%) in the sample. The chain combines TRBV24-1 with TRBJ2-7, with 11 nucleotides matching TRBD1. Germline V lookup: CDR1 KGHDR, CDR2 SFDVKD. The ends lost 4 bases at V and 5 bases at J; junction bases unmatched: 6. The CDR3 has 15 amino acids. CDR3 sequence (DNA): TGTGCCACCAGTGACGCGGGACAGGGGGACAACGAGCAGTACTTC. Its translation is CATSDAGQGDNEQYF.

This clonotype has ten or more counts. The V and J genes are TRBV20-1 and TRBJ1-3, with D unresolved. In germline, CDR1 is DFQATT, CDR2 SNEGSKA (reference sequence). V was pared by 3 bases and J by 2 bases, with 11 bases between. There are 14 residues in the CDR3. CDR3 protein: CSASNRFAGNTIYF. DNA of the CDR3: TGCAGTGCTAGTAACCGATTCGCTGGAAACACCATATATTTT.

There are many counts of this clonotype. The chain has TRBV12-3 or TRBV12-4 and TRBJ2-7, with TRBD2 as a possible D gene (6 bases). The germline V and J ends were trimmed by 1 base and 0 bases, with 10 bases remaining between them. The CDR3 is 15 amino acids. The CDR3 DNA is TGTGCCAGCAGTTTAGAGGGACTGGCCTCCTACGAGCAGTACTTC. It encodes CASSLEGLASYEQYF.

This clonotype appeared many times. The chain uses TRBV6-5 and TRBJ2-7, with TRBD2 identical over 14 bases. Germline loops: CDR1 MNHEY, CDR2 SVGAGI. The CDR3 is made up of 16 amino acids. V was clipped by 7 bases and J by 6 bases; unmatched bases: 11. The CDR3 sequence: CASKTLGLAGVFEQYF. Here the CDR3 DNA reads TGTGCCAGCAAAACCCTGGGACTAGCGGGAGTCTTCGAGCAGTACTTC.

This clonotype was seen repeatedly, ten times or more. Written as DNA, the CDR3 is TGCAGCGTTGAAGTTTGGGGGGGCACTGAAGCTTTCTTT. It specifies CSVEVWGGTEAFF. V gene TRBV29-1 combines with J gene TRBJ1-1, with D possibly TRBD1 on 5 matching bases. Germline CDR1 reads SQVTM; CDR2 reads ANQGSEA. The CDR3 consists of 13 residues. V was pared by 1 base and J by 4 bases, with 10 bases between.

There are many counts of this clonotype. The chain recombines TRBV5-1 with TRBJ2-5; a weak D match, TRBD1 (5 bases). The CDR3 consists of 13 residues. Germline V gene data show CDR1 as SGHRS and CDR2 as YFSETQ. Trimming pared 3 bases from V and 3 bases from J, leaving 9 bases between. The CDR3 spells CASSSGPKETQYF. The CDR3, as DNA: TGCGCCAGCAGCTCAGGGCCCAAAGAGACCCAGTACTTC.

The table lists this clonotype with many counts. The chain joins TRBV28 to TRBJ2-2; D is possibly TRBD1 (6 bases). The CDR3 has 12 amino acids. V was clipped by 8 bases and J by 6 bases, with 10 bases between them. The germline CDR1 and CDR2 sequences are MDHEN and SYDVKM. The CDR3 spells CASVEGAGELFF. The CDR3 bases are TGTGCCAGCGTCGAGGGGGCCGGGGAGCTGTTTTTT.

As to this clonotype: One base away lies a much larger clone, so this may be a sequencing read error. This sequence joins TRBV7-9 and TRBJ1-2; TRBD1 aligns across 8 bases. Looked up from germline, CDR1 is SEHNR and CDR2 is FQNEAQ (reference sequence). The CDR3 length is 14 residues. The CDR3 nucleotides read TGTGTCAGCAGCTCACAGGGGGTCGGCTATGGCTACACCTTC. It specifies CVSSSQGVGYGYTF.

The rearrangement uses TRBV5-4 and TRBJ1-6; no clear D. V dropped 0 bases and J dropped 0 bases, with 7 bases sitting between them. Germline V lookup: CDR1 SGHNT, CDR2 YYREEE (reference sequence). The CDR3 runs to 16 residues. The CDR3: CASSLGGSSYNSPLHF. CDR3 nucleotide sequence: TGTGCCAGCAGCTTGGGAGGGAGCTCCTATAATTCACCCCTCCACTTT.

Many counts were recorded for this clonotype. The chain has TRBV7-2 and TRBJ2-7; no definite D call. This CDR3 comprises 15 residues. The V gene's germline CDR1 is SGHTA and CDR2 FQGNSA. V lost 4 bases and J lost 3, with 16 bases in between. DNA for the CDR3: TGTGCCAGCAGCTACGTAGCCCAGTCTATCTACGAGCAGTACTTC. Its translation is CASSYVAQSIYEQYF.

This clonotype occurred many times. The chain is built from TRBV20-1 and TRBJ2-1; D tentatively fits TRBD1 or TRBD2 (6 bases each). The V and J ends lost 5 bases and 4 bases respectively, with 18 bases between them. CDR1 is DFQATT, CDR2 SNEGSKA, per germline (reference sequence). The CDR3 extends over 15 amino acids. CDR3: CSAFFSGGGYNEQFF. The CDR3 region has the DNA TGCAGTGCTTTTTTTAGCGGAGGGGGGTACAATGAGCAGTTCTTC.

This clonotype was found many times. The chain links TRBV7-3 to TRBJ2-1, with D unclear. This CDR3 has 13 residues. The V end was cut by 5 bases, the J end by 7 bases, with 12 bases between. CDR1 is SGHTA, CDR2 FQGTGA, per germline. For the CDR3, the DNA is TGTGCCAGCAGCCTCTCTTCCTGGAATGAGCAGTTCTTC. Its protein product is CASSLSSWNEQFF.

This clonotype was observed at least ten times. Germline and junction disagree at one end, which may indicate a read error. The V gene is TRBV9, the J gene TRBJ1-2; TRBD1 matches at 9 bases. This CDR3 has 14 amino acids. The germline V gene encodes CDR1 SGDLS and CDR2 YYNGEE. In DNA, the CDR3 is TGTGCCAGCAGCTCCAACTATAGACAGGGGGTTACGGGATTC. Protein: CASSSNYRQGVTGF. The full variable domain, in which reference TRBV9 and TRBJ1-2 provide the parts outside the CDR3, is DSGVTQTPKHLITATGQRVTLRCSPRSGDLSVYWYQQSLDQGLQFLIQYYNGEERAKGNILERFSAQQFPDLHSELNLSSLELGDSALYFCASSSNYRQGVTGFGSGTRLTVV.

V gene TRBV6-1 combines with J gene TRBJ1-5; D not certain. This CDR3 has 15 amino acids. Trimming took 5 bases from V and 4 from J, leaving 15 bases between them. Per the germline V gene, CDR1 is MNHNS and CDR2 is SASEGT. Here the CDR3 reads CASSSQRNPNQPQHF. The CDR3 DNA sequence: TGTGCCAGCAGTTCTCAGCGAAACCCAAATCAGCCCCAGCATTTT.

Ten or more counts support this clonotype. The chain carries TRBV12-3 or TRBV12-4 and TRBJ2-2, with D tentatively TRBD1 or TRBD2 (5 bases each). The CDR3 is made up of 16 amino acids. Trimming removed 2 bases from V and 4 bases from J, with 14 bases in between. CDR3 sequence reads: CASSLSGGSFTGELFF. Written as DNA, the CDR3 is TGTGCCAGCAGTTTAAGTGGGGGATCGTTCACCGGGGAGCTGTTTTTT.

In this sample, this clonotype turned up many times. V gene TRBV20-1 combines with J gene TRBJ2-3, with TRBD2 identical over 14 bases. The germline V gene encodes CDR1 DFQATT and CDR2 SNEGSKA (reference sequence). J lost 2 bases, V lost 2 bases, and 3 bases had no gene match. The CDR3 covers 16 residues. CDR3 nucleotides: TGCAGTGCTAGAACGACTAGCGGGAGGGTCACAGATACGCAGTATTTT. Translated: CSARTTSGRVTDTQYF.